This TCR beta chain was identified during a study of human T cells and chemical hapten exposure. The ends were cut back, 1 base at V and 1 base at J, with 5 bases in the middle. There are 15 residues in the CDR3. Germline CDR1 is LGHNA and CDR2 is YSLEER. The time point denotes: patch test 3, about 24 weeks after DPC sensitization. The treatment here: therapeutic diphenylcyclopropenone sensitization with weekly scalp DPC. TCRdb re-derived calls from the RACE reads in MiXCR, one entry per CDR3 protein. The table lists 50,000 to 75,000 distinct CDR3 sequences, 8% to 13% of them singletons. The TCR sequence derives from a woman aged 25 to 45 with alopecia areata. Some clones in this sample may be carry-over from other donors' samples. The V call is TRBV4-3, the J call TRBJ1-6; D is undetermined. This specimen consisted of whole blood, obtained in connection with sensitization to the hapten diphenylcyclopropenone (DPC). The CDR3 DNA is TGCGCCAGCAGCCAAGGGCTTTCCTATAATTCACCCCTCCACTTT. Translated, it gives CASSQGLSYNSPLHF.